The 14 T cell receptor beta chains below were found in one sample sequenced in a study of identical twins listed by TCRdb under 2016. The protocol used for the library was 5' RACE. The reads were generated on an Illumina HiSeq 2000. TCRdb redid the processing of the public reads, applying fastp at Q25 and MiXCR, and retained in-frame beta chains. Each entry is one CDR3 protein sequence, shown with its most common DNA and genes. This sample is represented by around 1.7 million distinct CDR3 sequences; around 29% of them were singletons. Over 0.25% of the sample lies in the top ten. Material: cord blood. The receptors here all came from a newborn girl in good health.

The chain uses TRBV12-5 and TRBJ1-2, with 9 bases matching TRBD1. The CDR3 has 18 amino acids. From germline, CDR1 is LGHNT and CDR2 FRNRAP. With V trimmed by 0 bases and J by 1 base, 9 bases remained unmatched. The CDR3 DNA is TGTGCTAGTGGTTTGGTACCCCTCGGACAGGGGTATAACTATGGCTACACCTTC. Translation gives CASGLVPLGQGYNYGYTF.

The DNA for the CDR3 is TGCAGTGCTAGAGTCGTGACTAGCGGGTCTCTCCAAGAGACCCAGTACTTC. This encodes CSARVVTSGSLQETQYF. V usage is TRBV20-1 and J usage is TRBJ2-5, with 10 bases that match TRBD2. The CDR3 consists of 17 residues. From germline, CDR1 is DFQATT and CDR2 SNEGSKA (reference sequence). V shed 1 base, J shed 1 base, and the junction held 9 bases outside the gene matches.

This clonotype has a count of ten or more. The chain is built from TRBV28 and TRBJ1-2; D perhaps matches TRBD1 (5 bases). The CDR3 runs to 12 residues. V gave up 7 bases and J gave up 2 bases, with 8 bases separating them. The germline V gene encodes CDR1 MDHEN and CDR2 SYDVKM. The CDR3 nucleotides are TGTGCCAGCACCCCAGGGAACTATGGCTACACCTTC. This gives the protein CASTPGNYGYTF.

CDR3 protein: CASSQETGLRVSGANVLTF. The CDR3 nucleotides read TGCGCCAGCAGCCAAGAGACAGGGTTAAGGGTCTCTGGGGCCAACGTCCTGACTTTC. This rearrangement joins TRBV4-1 to TRBJ2-6; 7 nucleotides match TRBD1. With 0 bases clipped from V and 0 bases from J, the junction kept 8 bases outside the gene matches. There are 19 residues in the CDR3. Germline V lookup: CDR1 MGHRA, CDR2 YSYEKL.

This clonotype was seen only a few times. This chain uses TRBV12-5 with TRBJ1-2, with no clear D. The CDR3 extends over 15 amino acids. Between the trimmed V and J ends, which lost 1 base and 4 bases, there was a span of 13 bases. Germline V gene sequence: CDR1 LGHNT, CDR2 FRNRAP. CDR3 region: CASGLDPGEGYGYTF. The DNA for the CDR3 is TGTGCTAGTGGTTTGGACCCCGGAGAAGGCTATGGCTACACCTTC.

This clonotype has a count of ten or more. The CDR3 protein is CASSLALTRGGYGYTF. DNA for the CDR3: TGTGCCAGCAGTTTAGCGCTAACCAGGGGGGGCTATGGCTACACCTTC. The chain combines TRBV12-3 or TRBV12-4 with TRBJ1-2, with 7 bases lining up with TRBD1. V lost 0 bases, J lost 4 bases, and 8 bases stayed unmatched. This CDR3 has 16 residues.

The chain joins TRBV5-6 to TRBJ1-6; 8 bases align to TRBD1. Trimming took 4 bases from V and 4 from J; bases not matched to a gene: 7. CDR3 length: 16 residues. Per germline, CDR1 SGHDT and CDR2 YYEEEE. CDR3 loop: CASSTTGGRYNSPLHF. In DNA form, the CDR3 reads TGTGCCAGCAGCACTACAGGGGGTCGGTATAATTCACCCCTCCACTTT.

The chain is built from TRBV5-1 and TRBJ2-5; 7 bases fit TRBD2. The CDR3 contains 16 residues. Germline-derived CDR1 and CDR2 are SGHRS and YFSETQ. V lost 0 bases, J lost 4 bases, and 9 bases stayed unmatched. The CDR3 spells CASSLVSGTYRETQYF. Here the CDR3 DNA reads TGCGCCAGCAGCTTGGTAAGCGGGACGTACCGAGAGACCCAGTACTTC.

This clonotype has just a few counts. This rearrangement joins TRBV7-2 to TRBJ1-1; no firm D call. CDR1 and CDR2 (germline): SGHTA, FQGNSA. V shed 0 bases and J shed 0 bases, with 8 bases lying between them. This CDR3 is 15 amino acids long. This CDR3 reads CASSLADGLNTEAFF. Written as DNA, the CDR3 is TGTGCCAGCAGCTTAGCGGACGGATTGAACACTGAAGCTTTCTTT. Full variable domain (remainder filled in from reference TRBV7-2 and TRBJ1-1): GAGVSQSPSNKVTEKGKDVELRCDPISGHTALYWYRQSLGQGLEFLIYFQGNSAPDKSGLPSDRFSAERTGGSVSTLTIQRTQQEDSAVYLCASSLADGLNTEAFFGQGTRLTVV.

This clonotype appeared once. CDR3 in DNA: TGTGCCAGCAGTGTACGACAGGGCAACCAAGAGACCCAGTACTTC. Amino acids: CASSVRQGNQETQYF. The chain couples TRBV2 to TRBJ2-5; the match to TRBD1 covers 7 bases. Germline lookup yields CDR1 SNHLY and CDR2 FYNNEI. The CDR3 sequence is 15 residues long. J gave up 0 bases and V 4 bases, and 5 bases lay outside the gene matches. The full variable domain, completed using reference TRBV2 and TRBJ2-5, is EPEVTQTPSHQVTQMGQEVILRCVPISNHLYFYWYRQILGQKVEFLVSFYNNEISEKSEIFDDQFSVERPDGSNFTLKIRSTKLEDSAMYFCASSVRQGNQETQYFGPGTRLLVL.

The rearrangement links TRBV11-1 to TRBJ1-4; possibly TRBD1 for D (6 bases). The V gene lost 2 bases and the J gene lost 6 bases, with 13 bases spanning the gap. Germline V CDR1 and CDR2: SGHAT, FQDESV (reference sequence). This CDR3 comprises 15 residues. The CDR3, as DNA: TGTGCCAGCAGCTTACGTCCAGGGGCGGATGAAAAACTGTTTTTT. Amino acids: CASSLRPGADEKLFF.

CDR3 coding DNA: TGTGCCAGCAGTATTCACCACTCTGGGGCCAACGTCCTGACTTTC. Protein: CASSIHHSGANVLTF. V usage is TRBV6-5 and J usage is TRBJ2-6; D is uncertain. The CDR3 sequence is 15 residues long. CDR1 is MNHEY and CDR2 is SVGAGI in the germline V gene. Trimming stripped 5 bases from V and 0 bases from J, with 8 bases between.

This clonotype has at least ten counts. The V gene is TRBV3-1, the J gene TRBJ1-2; D gene unclear. This CDR3 spans 13 amino acids. Germline-derived CDR1 and CDR2 are LGHDT and YNNKEL (reference sequence). V dropped 1 base and J dropped 0 bases, with 3 bases sitting between them. The CDR3 sequence is CASSQAANYGYTF. In DNA form, the CDR3 reads TGTGCCAGCAGCCAAGCAGCTAACTATGGCTACACCTTC.

This clonotype was seen a single time. The chain links TRBV7-9 to TRBJ2-1; D is unresolved. CDR3 length equals 16 residues. Trimming shortened V by 0 bases and J by 6 bases, and 15 bases separated the two germline ends. Germline V CDR1 and CDR2: SEHNR, FQNEAQ (reference sequence). The CDR3 sequence is CASSLALRGPGNEQFF. The CDR3 bases are TGTGCCAGCAGCTTAGCGTTACGCGGCCCCGGCAATGAGCAGTTCTTC. The full variable domain, completed using reference TRBV7-9 and TRBJ2-1, is DTGVSQNPRHKITKRGQNVTFRCDPISEHNRLYWYRQTLGQGPEFLTYFQNEAQLEKSRLLSDRFSAERPKGSFSTLEIQRTEQGDSAMYLCASSLALRGPGNEQFFGPGTRLTVL.